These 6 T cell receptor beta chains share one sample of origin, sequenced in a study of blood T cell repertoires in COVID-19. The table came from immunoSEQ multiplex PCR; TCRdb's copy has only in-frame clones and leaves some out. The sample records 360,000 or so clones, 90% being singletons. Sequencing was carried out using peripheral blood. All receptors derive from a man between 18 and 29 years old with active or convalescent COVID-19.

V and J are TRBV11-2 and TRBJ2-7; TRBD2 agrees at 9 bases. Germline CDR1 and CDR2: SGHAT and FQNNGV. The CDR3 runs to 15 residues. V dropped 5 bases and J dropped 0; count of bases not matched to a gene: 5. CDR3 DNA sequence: TGTGCCAGCAGCCTTAGCGGGAGTCACTCCTACGAGCAGTACTTC. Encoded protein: CASSLSGSHSYEQYF.

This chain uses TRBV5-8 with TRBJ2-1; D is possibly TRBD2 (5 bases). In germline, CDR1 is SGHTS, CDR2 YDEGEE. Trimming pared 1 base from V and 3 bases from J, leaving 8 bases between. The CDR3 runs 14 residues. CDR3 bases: TGTGCCAGCAGCTTGAGAGGGAACTACAATGAGCAGTTCTTC. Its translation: CASSLRGNYNEQFF.

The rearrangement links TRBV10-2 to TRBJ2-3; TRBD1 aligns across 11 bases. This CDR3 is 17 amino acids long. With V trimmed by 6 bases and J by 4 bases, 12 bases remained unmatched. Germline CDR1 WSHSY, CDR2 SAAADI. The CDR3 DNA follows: TGCGCCAGCAGCGGACAGGGGGCCTCCCTGGCCGCAGATACGCAGTATTTT. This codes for CASSGQGASLAADTQYF.

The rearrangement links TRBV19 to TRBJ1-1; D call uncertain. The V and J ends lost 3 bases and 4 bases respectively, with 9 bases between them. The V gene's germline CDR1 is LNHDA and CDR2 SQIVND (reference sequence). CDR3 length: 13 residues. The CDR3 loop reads CASSIGRPTEAFF. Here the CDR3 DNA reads TGTGCCAGTAGTATTGGGAGACCCACTGAAGCTTTCTTT.

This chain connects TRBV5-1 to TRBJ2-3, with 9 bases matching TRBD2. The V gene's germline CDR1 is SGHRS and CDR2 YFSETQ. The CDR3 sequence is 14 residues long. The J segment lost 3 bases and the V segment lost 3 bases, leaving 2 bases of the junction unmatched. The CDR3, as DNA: TGCGCCAGCAGCTCGACTAGCGGTACAGATACGCAGTATTTT. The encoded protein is CASSSTSGTDTQYF.

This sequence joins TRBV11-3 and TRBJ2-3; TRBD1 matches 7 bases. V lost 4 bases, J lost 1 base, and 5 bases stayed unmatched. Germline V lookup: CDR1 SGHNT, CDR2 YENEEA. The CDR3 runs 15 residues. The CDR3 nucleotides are TGTGCCAGCAGCTCCGGGACAGCCCGCACAGATACGCAGTATTTT. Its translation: CASSSGTARTDTQYF.